The 12 T cell receptor beta chains given below trace back to one sample, sequenced in a study of CD8 T cells in Susac syndrome. Reverse transcription used roughly 0.45 to 1 ug RNA and random hexamers. TCRdb passed the immunoSEQ multiplex PCR reads through MiXCR, listing each CDR3 protein once. The table lists some 240,000 distinct CDR3 sequences, almost 97% of them singletons. Sequencing used CD4+ T cells from PBMCs. The receptors were sampled from a human donor with Susac syndrome.

The V and J genes are TRBV15 and TRBJ1-5, with D uncertain. The germline CDR1 and CDR2 sequences are LNHNV and YYDKDF (reference sequence). V lost 2 bases, J lost 0 bases, and 5 bases lay in between. This CDR3 region has 14 residues. The CDR3 DNA reads as TGTGCCACCAGCAGACAGTATAGCAATCAGCCCCAGCATTTT. Translating it yields CATSRQYSNQPQHF.

The chain joins TRBV30 to TRBJ2-3, with D hard to call. Germline CDR1 and CDR2: GTSNPN and SVGIG (reference sequence). The CDR3 length is 12 residues. V was shortened by 0 bases and J by 6 bases, with 7 bases between the two germline ends. The CDR3: CAWSVQVDTQYF. CDR3 DNA: TGTGCCTGGAGTGTACAAGTGGATACGCAGTATTTT.

This sequence joins TRBV20-1 and TRBJ1-1; 8 bases line up with TRBD1. Germline V gene lookup returns CDR1 DFQATT and CDR2 SNEGSKA (reference sequence). This CDR3 has 15 residues. With V trimmed by 4 bases and J by 4 bases, 11 bases remained unmatched. This chain's CDR3 is CSANRGASGGTEAFF. The CDR3 DNA reads as TGCAGTGCTAACAGGGGGGCCAGCGGGGGCACTGAAGCTTTCTTT.

J is TRBJ2-1 and V is TRBV24-1, with 7 bases fitting TRBD1. The CDR3 is 15 amino acids. Germline values: CDR1 KGHDR, CDR2 SFDVKD. J gave up 1 base and V 2 bases, and 1 base lay outside the gene matches. The CDR3 nucleotides read TGTGCCACCAGTGATTCAGGGGGTTCCTACAATGAGCAGTTCTTC. It specifies CATSDSGGSYNEQFF.

The chain couples TRBV7-2 to TRBJ2-3; D is unresolved. Germline loops: CDR1 SGHTA, CDR2 FQGNSA. The CDR3 covers 14 residues. V lost 7 bases and J 0 bases, leaving 11 bases between the germline ends. The CDR3 DNA reads as TGTGCCAGCAAACGAAGCGACAGCACAGATACGCAGTATTTT. Translated, it gives CASKRSDSTDTQYF.

V usage is TRBV11-2 and J usage is TRBJ1-2, with D maybe TRBD1 (5 bases). The CDR3 spans 12 residues. Looked up from germline, CDR1 is SGHAT and CDR2 is FQNNGV. The V and J ends lost 5 bases and 5 bases respectively, with 9 bases between them. DNA for the CDR3: TGTGCCAGCAGCCACCAGGGATATGGCTACACCTTC. It yields the protein CASSHQGYGYTF. The complete variable domain, with remaining parts taken from reference TRBV11-2 and TRBJ1-2, reads EAGVAQSPRYKIIEKRQSVAFWCNPISGHATLYWYQQILGQGPKLLIQFQNNGVVDDSQLPKDRFSAERLKGVDSTLKIQPAKLEDSAVYLCASSHQGYGYTFGSGTRLTVV.

J is TRBJ1-2 and V is TRBV20-1; D is possibly TRBD1 (5 bases). Germline V lookup: CDR1 DFQATT, CDR2 SNEGSKA (reference sequence). This CDR3 region has 14 residues. For the CDR3, the DNA is TGCAGCCCTAGTTTACGGGGCCGCAGCTATGGCTACACCTTC. It encodes CSPSLRGRSYGYTF.

The chain links TRBV24-1 to TRBJ1-4, with D hard to call. Germline lookup yields CDR1 KGHDR and CDR2 SFDVKD. The V end was cut by 6 bases, the J end by 4 bases, with 14 bases between. The CDR3 is 15 residues long. The CDR3 spells CATSSNREGNEKLFF. In DNA, the CDR3 is TGTGCCACCAGTAGCAACCGTGAGGGTAATGAAAAACTGTTTTTT.

The rearrangement joins TRBV29-1 to TRBJ1-4; 7 nucleotides align to TRBD1. The length of the CDR3 is 11 residues. Germline CDR1 is SQVTM and CDR2 is ANQGSEA. Unmatched junction bases numbered 9, after V lost 5 bases and J lost 15 bases. The CDR3 sequence is CSVRGDSRLFF. The CDR3 DNA is TGCAGCGTTCGGGGGGACAGCAGGTTGTTTTTT.

The V call is TRBV10-3, the J call TRBJ2-1, with a tentative D call TRBD2 (5 bases). From germline, CDR1 is ENHRY and CDR2 SYGVKD. Between the trimmed V and J ends, which lost 6 bases and 7 bases, there was a span of 10 bases. The CDR3 totals 12 residues. The CDR3 here is CAISRTENEQFF. The CDR3 DNA is TGTGCCATCAGCAGGACTGAGAATGAGCAGTTCTTC.

This clonotype was seen a single time. The rearrangement joins TRBV7-8 to TRBJ1-2; maybe TRBD1 (5 bases). V was shortened by 5 bases and J by 4 bases, with 14 bases between the two germline ends. This CDR3 comprises 14 residues. Germline V lookup: CDR1 SGHVS, CDR2 FQNEAQ. CDR3 region: CASSPRGGGYGYTF. The CDR3 DNA is TGTGCCAGCAGCCCGAGGGGAGGAGGCTATGGCTACACCTTC.

V and J are TRBV7-9 and TRBJ2-1; TRBD2 matches at 7 bases. The CDR3 has 15 amino acids. CDR1 is SEHNR and CDR2 is FQNEAQ in the germline V gene (reference sequence). V lost 1 base and J lost 6; bases outside the gene matches: 6. As DNA, the CDR3 is TGTGCCAGCAGCTTAGGCGGGAGCATTTCCAATGAGCAGTTCTTC. Protein product: CASSLGGSISNEQFF.